The entry below gives a single T cell receptor (beta chain) sequence along with its context. This specimen belongs to a study of OX40 agonist ivuxolimab in advanced cancers. Clones were read by immunoSEQ multiplex PCR, and TCRdb kept only the in-frame ones, dropping some. Found here are roughly 82,000 clones, approximately 88% of them singletons; the top ten hold about a tenth. V lost 4 bases and J 2 bases, leaving 6 bases between the germline ends. The CDR3 runs to 13 residues. Germline V CDR1 and CDR2: SGHTA, FQGTGA. The chain uses TRBV7-3 and TRBJ2-1; D is unresolved. This receptor was obtained from an adult with an advanced solid tumor such as melanoma, head and neck, liver or kidney cancer. The starting material was CD4+ or CD8+ T cells sorted from blood, obtained in a trial of the OX40 agonist ivuxolimab. The CDR3 coding sequence is TGTGCCAGCAGCTCACGGCCCTACAATGAGCAGTTCTTC. It is translated as CASSSRPYNEQFF.